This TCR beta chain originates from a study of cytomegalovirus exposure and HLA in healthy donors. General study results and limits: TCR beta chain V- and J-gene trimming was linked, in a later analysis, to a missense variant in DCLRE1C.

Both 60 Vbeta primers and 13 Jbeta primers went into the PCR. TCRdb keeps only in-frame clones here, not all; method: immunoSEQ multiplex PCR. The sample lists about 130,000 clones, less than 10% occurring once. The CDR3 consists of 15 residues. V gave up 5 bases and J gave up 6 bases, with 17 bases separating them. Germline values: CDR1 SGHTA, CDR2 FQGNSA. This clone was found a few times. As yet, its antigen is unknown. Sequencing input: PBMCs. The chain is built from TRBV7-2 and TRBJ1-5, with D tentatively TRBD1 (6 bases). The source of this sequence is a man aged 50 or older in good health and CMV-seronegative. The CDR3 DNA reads TGTGCCAGCAGCCCCCGTACAGGGCTCCCTCAGCCCCAGCATTTT. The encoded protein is CASSPRTGLPQPQHF.